This note documents a single T cell receptor (beta chain) sequence. Its antigen is currently not known. Base qualities are not provided; no much larger clone lies one nucleotide away. TCRbeta CDR3 regions were amplified from genomic DNA by means of the immunoSEQ Assay, a bias-controlled multiplex PCR. In the original analysis: The number of nucleated cells in each sample was estimated by amplification of reference gene primers within the assay. Sequence reads were collapsed and filtered to measure the absolute abundance of every unique TCRbeta CDR3 rearrangement. For each sample, productive Simpson clonality was calculated by taking the square root of Simpson's diversity index across productive rearrangements. TCRdb took over this immuneACCESS table, retaining in-frame rearrangements with V and J assigned. Such tables are incomplete; in checked studies, under half of the missing clones stem from an unresolved V gene, and the remainder is unexplained. Clonal size and the V and J genes are those of that table, whereas D and trimming came from the DNA. The sample has about 160,000 clones on record, approximately 80% of them singletons. The top ten constitute about a fifth of the sample.

Whole blood was collected in K2EDTA tubes by collaborating institutions according to the institutions' own protocols. For TCRbeta analysis, collaborators shipped samples as frozen whole blood, isolated PBMCs, or DNA extracted from either of those sample types. This sample was included in a study of blood T cell repertoires in COVID-19 (dated by TCRdb to about 2020). For context, the study as a whole: The collaborator samples originated in the United States, Italy and Spain and spanned the acute and convalescent phases of COVID-19. The material from the prospective study consisted of cDNA or gDNA derived from T cells, B-cell-depleted T cells, or PBMCs. The dataset comprised deeply sampled blood TCRbeta repertoires from subjects exposed to, actively infected with, or recovered from COVID-19. The repertoires were released in a freely available public database meant as a resource for research on the immune response to SARS-CoV-2. Samples were obtained from the ongoing ImmuneRACE study (first 160 participants) and from over 1,000 subjects provided by 6 global collaborators. A de-identified subject ID, COVID-19 status, age in years and sex were almost always included in the sample metadata. Where available, HLA class I and class II types were taken from metadata supplied by the sample provider and were not determined by assay-based typing. The study at large found these results: Clinical and demographic metadata were provided uncurated, with the amount varying by source and participant.

V drops 5 bases and J drops 3 bases, leaving 10 bases in between. The CDR3 spans 13 residues, from the cysteine through the phenylalanine. Only CDR3 DNA is held: 39 bases, read in frame from base 1. The germline V gene supplies CDR1 SGHTA and CDR2 FQGNSA. The sequence was collected from a woman older than 75 with acute or convalescent COVID-19. Source material: peripheral blood. The rearranged chain carries TRBV7-2 and TRBJ1-1, with the D gene too uncertain to name. The CDR3: CASSPTADTEAFF. The nucleotides read TGTGCCAGCAGCCCTACCGCCGACACTGAAGCTTTCTTT.